A selection of T cell receptor beta chains follows, all from one sample in a study of T-cell memory formation after mild COVID-19. TCRdb redid the calling of the 5' RACE reads with MiXCR, one entry per CDR3 protein. The table shows hundreds of thousands of distinct CDR3 sequences, with approximately 15% occurring only once. The sample was PBMCs or a T cell subset sorted from them (not recorded which). These receptors originate from a man aged 18 to 29 who had mild COVID-19 (a few samples of this study predate the infection). Cell type and time point are not known. CDR3s include the opening cysteine and the closing phenylalanine or tryptophan. The order of the fields is D gene, J gene, clone size, V gene, CDR3 DNA, CDR3 protein. The D gene is left open where the match is weak. Not every row has a clone size; where given, it reads once, few, many or a size class.

>.|TRBJ2-7|.|TRBV2
TGTGCCAGCTCTAAAGGATCGATTCCCTACGAGCAGTACTTC
CASSKGSIPYEQYF
>.|TRBJ2-1|.|TRBV12-3/TRBV12-4
TGTGCCAGCAGTCCCCGGAGGAGCTCCTACAATGAGCAGTTCTTC
CASSPRRSSYNEQFF
>.|TRBJ1-1|many|TRBV12-3/TRBV12-4
TGTGCCAGCAGTTTCCCGGGGAGCAACACTGAAGCTTTCTTT
CASSFPGSNTEAFF
>TRBD1|TRBJ1-2|few|TRBV5-1
TGCGCCAGCGACCAGACAGGGGGCGACGGCGGCTACACCTTC
CASDQTGGDGGYTF
>.|TRBJ1-5|many|TRBV12-3/TRBV12-4
TGTGCCAGCAGCTCCGGTAGTCAGCCCCAGCATTTT
CASSSGSQPQHF
>TRBD2|TRBJ2-2|few|TRBV6-6
TGTGCCAGCAGTCTTGGACTAGCGGGGGAGCTGTTTTTT
CASSLGLAGELFF
>TRBD2|TRBJ2-3|.|TRBV5-1
TGCGCCAGCAGCTTGTTGGGACTAGGGGCAGATACGCAGTATTTT
CASSLLGLGADTQYF
>TRBD2|TRBJ2-3|.|TRBV6-2/TRBV6-3
TGTGCCAGCGATCCGCTAGCGGGGAGGAATACAGATACGCAGTATTTT
CASDPLAGRNTDTQYF
>.|TRBJ2-5|.|TRBV7-2
TGTGCCAGCAGCCCAAACGAGGGGACTCAAGAGACCCAGTACTTC
CASSPNEGTQETQYF
>TRBD1|TRBJ1-1|once|TRBV28
TGTGCCAGCAGTAACCTACCGGCCCCTACAGGGGCGAGCACTGAAGCTTTCTTT
CASSNLPAPTGASTEAFF
>TRBD2|TRBJ2-1|many|TRBV20-1
TGCAGTGCTAGAGCTAGCGGGTCCTACAATGAGCAGTTCTTC
CSARASGSYNEQFF
>.|TRBJ1-5|.|TRBV20-1
TGCAGTGCTAGAGATTTGTCCCTCGGGGGGCAGAGCAATCAGCCCCAGCATTTT
CSARDLSLGGQSNQPQHF
>TRBD2|TRBJ2-1|.|TRBV14
TGTGCCAGCAGCCAAACGGGACTAGCCAACAATGAGCAGTTCTTC
CASSQTGLANNEQFF
>TRBD1|TRBJ1-4|.|TRBV6-2/TRBV6-3
TGTGCCACCCAACCGGGACAGCCTGCAACTAATGAAAAACTGTTTTTT
CATQPGQPATNEKLFF
>.|TRBJ2-2|.|TRBV11-2
TGTGCCAGCAGCTTAGGTATTCGGGCCGCAGGGCAGGGATCCCCTTGGACCGGGGAGCTGTTTTTT
CASSLGIRAAGQGSPWTGELFF
>.|TRBJ1-1|few|TRBV6-1
TGTGCCAGCTTGGAGAAAAAAGCTTTCTTT
CASLEKKAFF
>TRBD1|TRBJ2-5|few|TRBV9
TGTGCCAGCAGCAGACAGGGGGGTCTGGAGACCCAGTACTTC
CASSRQGGLETQYF
>TRBD2|TRBJ2-3|.|TRBV4-2
TGTGCCAGCAGCCGGAGACTAGCGGGGGGGCAGGGTCACACAGATACGCAGTATTTT
CASSRRLAGGQGHTDTQYF
>TRBD1|TRBJ1-5|many|TRBV7-2
TGTGCCAGCAGCTTAGAAGGGACAGGGCGTCGGCCCCAGCATTTT
CASSLEGTGRRPQHF
>.|TRBJ1-2|many|TRBV19
TGTGCCAGTAAGGCGGATGGCTACACCTTC
CASKADGYTF
>TRBD2|TRBJ2-1|.|TRBV7-9
TGTGCCAGCGACTTTCCCCTCGGTCTAGCGGGGCTCTGGGATGAGCAGTTCTTC
CASDFPLGLAGLWDEQFF
>.|TRBJ1-1|many|TRBV4-3
TGCGCCAGCAGCCAAGATCTGGAGGAGAACACTGAAGCTTTCTTT
CASSQDLEENTEAFF
>.|TRBJ1-1|.|TRBV3-1
TGTGCCAGCAGCCCCAGCGCGGGGGACACTGAAGCTTTCTTT
CASSPSAGDTEAFF
>.|TRBJ2-1|few|TRBV29-1
TGCAGCGTCCGGAGGGGTCTTAGGTACAATGAGCAGTTCTTC
CSVRRGLRYNEQFF
>TRBD2|TRBJ2-3|.|TRBV20-1
TGCAGTGCTAGCCCGGGACTAGGCCACCTGGAAGATACGCAGTATTTT
CSASPGLGHLEDTQYF
>.|TRBJ2-3|.|TRBV9
TGTGCCAGCAGCGTAGCCAAGTGGGAACCCACAGATACGCAGTATTTT
CASSVAKWEPTDTQYF
>.|TRBJ2-1|.|TRBV7-8
TGTGCCAGCAGCCAGACTGCACAGGGACATGAGCAGTTCTTC
CASSQTAQGHEQFF
>.|TRBJ2-1|.|TRBV6-5
TGTGCCAGCATATCGAGGGGGGGGGCCGGTGAGCAGTTCTTC
CASISRGGAGEQFF
>.|TRBJ1-2|few|TRBV28
TGTGCCAGCAGTCCCGACTTGTATGGCTACACCTTC
CASSPDLYGYTF
>TRBD1|TRBJ2-3|.|TRBV20-1
TGCAGTGCTAGAGATGACAGGGGCCCAGATACGCAGTGTTTT
CSARDDRGPDTQCF
>.|TRBJ1-1|few|TRBV9
TGTGCCAGCAGCGTAATCCGGAATAACCGGAACACTGAAGCTTTCTTT
CASSVIRNNRNTEAFF
>TRBD2|TRBJ2-3|.|TRBV18
TGTGCCAGCTCACCCCTCGATTGGACTAGCGGGGTTTATACAGATACGCAGTATTTT
CASSPLDWTSGVYTDTQYF
>.|TRBJ2-2|few|TRBV5-1
TGCGCCAGCAGCTCGACCCGGGGCAGCACCGGGGAGCTGTTTTTT
CASSSTRGSTGELFF
>TRBD1|TRBJ1-1|.|TRBV19
TGTGCCAGTAGTATATTGGCGGGACAGACTGAAGCTTTCTTT
CASSILAGQTEAFF
>.|TRBJ1-6|.|TRBV7-2
TGTGCCACCGGTAGCTCCTATAATTCACCCCTCCACTTT
CATGSSYNSPLHF
>.|TRBJ2-3|few|TRBV29-1
TGCAGCACCTCCCGGCAGGGTGCAGATACGCAGTATTTT
CSTSRQGADTQYF
>TRBD2|TRBJ2-1|few|TRBV20-1
TGCAGTGCCCGGACTAGACCTACTCTTAATGAGCAGTTCTTC
CSARTRPTLNEQFF
>.|TRBJ1-1|.|TRBV7-9
TGTGCCAGCAGCCCCGTAATGAACACTGAAGCTTTCTTT
CASSPVMNTEAFF
>.|TRBJ1-5|many|TRBV5-1
TGCGCCAGCAGCTTGGCCGAGGGTGGTCAGCCCCAGCATTTT
CASSLAEGGQPQHF
>TRBD1|TRBJ2-1|.|TRBV9
TGTGCCAGCACCCCTGGACAGGGGGCCTACAATGAGCAGTTCTTC
CASTPGQGAYNEQFF
>.|TRBJ1-1|few|TRBV10-3
TGTGCCATCAGTGATGGGAGGGTGGGGAACACTGAAGCTTTCTTT
CAISDGRVGNTEAFF
>.|TRBJ2-5|many|TRBV4-1
TGCGCCAGCAGCCTGCTGAACGAGCCCCCGTACTTC
CASSLLNEPPYF
>TRBD2|TRBJ2-3|.|TRBV20-1
TGCAGTGCTAGAGATCGACGGCGGGGGGGCACAGATACGCAGTATTTT
CSARDRRRGGTDTQYF
>.|TRBJ2-2|few|TRBV5-1
TGCGCCAGCACCCTAAGGACAAGGAACACCGGGGAGCTGTTTTTT
CASTLRTRNTGELFF
>TRBD1|TRBJ1-3|.|TRBV11-2
TGTGCCATCAGCCAAGGACAGGGGGCTTACGGAACTGGAAACACCATATATTTT
CAISQGQGAYGTGNTIYF
>.|TRBJ2-5|.|TRBV12-2
TGTGCAAGTCGCCTCAGTGGTAATTTCCAAGAGACCCAGTACTTC
CASRLSGNFQETQYF
>.|TRBJ2-1|few|TRBV4-1
TGCGCCAGCAGCCAAAGACTAGTGATGAATGAGCAGTTCTTC
CASSQRLVMNEQFF
>.|TRBJ1-2|.|TRBV5-5
TGTGCCAGCAGCTTTACGGGGGCGGATGGCTACACCTTC
CASSFTGADGYTF
>TRBD2|TRBJ2-5|.|TRBV6-5
TGTGCCAGCAGTTACTCAACCCGGGGGGGTTACCAAGAGACCCAGTACTTC
CASSYSTRGGYQETQYF
>TRBD1|TRBJ1-6|.|TRBV7-9
TGTGCCAGCAGCTTCCAGGGGGCGAGTAATTCACCCCTCCACTTT
CASSFQGASNSPLHF
>.|TRBJ1-1|many|TRBV10-3
TGTGCCATCAGTGCAGCTGAGAACACTGAAGCTTTCTTT
CAISAAENTEAFF
>TRBD1|TRBJ2-1|.|TRBV12-3/TRBV12-4
TGTGCCAGCACCGGGACAGGGCAATACAATGAGCAGTTATTC
CASTGTGQYNEQLF
>TRBD1|TRBJ1-2|few|TRBV18
TGTGCCAGCTCACCAGTTGGGACAGGGCTGGACTATGGCTACACCTTC
CASSPVGTGLDYGYTF